The clone carrying this TCR beta chain was detected ten times or more. This entry is derived from a study of T-cell reconstitution after alpha-beta-depleted transplantation in children. The CDR3 sequence is 12 residues long. V gave up 8 bases and J gave up 7 bases; unmatched junction bases: 4. Preparation of the TCRbeta library was carried out with unique molecular identifiers. TCRdb redid the calling of the PCR reads with MiXCR, one entry per CDR3 protein. The table has approximately 70,000 distinct CDR3 sequences, roughly 4.9% seen once. The receptor was derived from a boy in the first two years of life who had a stem cell transplant for acute myeloid leukemia, so the T cells may come from the graft donor. The genes are TRBV12-3 or TRBV12-4 and TRBJ1-4, with 7 bases fitting TRBD1. This sample comprised PBMCs, mostly from graft donor cells, obtained 180 days after TCRalphabeta/CD19-depleted stem cell transplant. CDR3 in DNA: TGTGCCAGCGGGCGACAGGGTGAAAAACTGTTTTTT. This gives the protein CASGRQGEKLFF.